These 17 T cell receptor beta chains share one sample of origin, sequenced in a study of tumor and adjacent non-tumor tissue in lung cancer. The library came from three nested PCR rounds adapted from ARM-PCR protocols. TCRdb re-called the multiplex PCR reads with MiXCR, one entry per CDR3 protein. The data show some 73,000 distinct CDR3 sequences, roughly 80% seen once. This sample's RNA came from whole unsorted tissue. The normal lung tissue was taken more than 3 cm from the tumor edge. Sequencing used distant non-tumor lung tissue. The receptors were gathered from a man aged 60 to 75 with non-small cell lung cancer.

As for this clonotype: This CDR3 fails to terminate in the conserved phenylalanine or tryptophan, so it likely reflects a read error. The chain recombines TRBV11-3 with TRBJ2-3; D is perhaps TRBD1 (5 bases). Germline-derived CDR1 and CDR2 are SGHNT and YENEEA. V dropped 5 bases and J dropped 6 bases, with 18 bases sitting between them. The CDR3 has 15 amino acids. The CDR3: CASSLALRGWDTQYY. CDR3 nucleotides: TGTGCCAGCAGCCTCGCTCTAAGGGGCTGGGATACGCAGTATTAT.

Worth noting for this clonotype: Its ends do not fully match the called genes, so a read error is possible. The V and J genes are TRBV6-1 and TRBJ1-1; D is undetermined. There are 14 residues in the CDR3. CDR1 and CDR2 (germline): MNHNS, SASEGT. DNA for the CDR3: TGTGCCAGTAGGTCGGGTCATCTAAACACTGAAGTTTTCTTT. Translation: CASRSGHLNTEVFF.

On this clonotype: Germline and junction disagree at one end, which may indicate a read error. Here the CDR3 reads CTSRGLYLEANVLTF. The DNA for the CDR3 is TGTACCAGTAGGGGACTTTATCTTGAAGCCAACGTCCTGACTTTC. The gene calls are TRBV12-3 or TRBV12-4 and TRBJ2-6; weak D call: TRBD2 (6 bases). CDR3 size: 15 residues.

This clonotype was recorded a few times. A junction boundary mismatches the germline segment, possibly from a read error. The J gene is TRBJ1-2, the V gene TRBV5-4, with D possibly matching TRBD1 (5 bases). CDR1 and CDR2 from the germline V gene are SGHNT and YYREEE (reference sequence). The CDR3 is 13 amino acids. The CDR3: CASSFSRGYGYTF. The CDR3 bases are TGTGCCAGCAGCTTTAGTAGGGGCTATGGCTATACCTTC.

The CDR3 nucleotides read TGTGCCAGCTGCTCCGCAATGGGGGTGCCAAAGGAGACCCAGTACTTC. The encoded protein is CASCSAMGVPKETQYF. This chain joins TRBV11-2 and TRBJ2-5; D is possibly TRBD1 or TRBD2 (5 bases each). CDR1 SGHAT and CDR2 FQNNGV come from the germline V gene. The CDR3 extends over 16 amino acids. With 8 bases removed from V and 5 bases from J, the gap between germline ends came to 24 bases.

A few counts support this clonotype. Because it lacks the conserved phenylalanine or tryptophan at the end, this CDR3 is likely a read error. V usage is TRBV20-1 and J usage is TRBJ1-5, with D possibly TRBD1 on 6 matching bases. The length of the CDR3 is 14 residues. Looked up from germline, CDR1 is DFQATT and CDR2 is SNEGSKA (reference sequence). The chain's CDR3 is CSAKSAGVDQPQHL. The CDR3 DNA is TGTAGTGCTAAGTCTGCAGGGGTTGATCAGCCCCAGCATCTT.

The rearrangement uses TRBV11-3 and TRBJ1-1; no clear D. The CDR3 runs to 18 residues. V lost 4 bases and J 4 bases, leaving 25 bases between the germline ends. Germline lookup yields CDR1 SGHNT and CDR2 YENEEA. This CDR3 is CASSSTSNLYGRSTEAFF. The CDR3 bases are TGTGCCAGCAGCTCAACGTCGAATCTGTATGGTCGGAGCACTGAAGCTTTCTTT.

Points on this clonotype: A read error may account for a junction end that differs from germline. V usage is TRBV12-3 or TRBV12-4 and J usage is TRBJ1-1, with D perhaps matching TRBD1 (5 bases). The CDR3 consists of 15 residues. CDR3 loop: CVSSSPGILNIEAFF. In DNA form, the CDR3 reads TGTGTCAGCAGTTCCCCAGGGATACTGAACATTGAAGCTTTCTTT.

About this clonotype itself: Compared with germline, one end of the junction differs, possibly owing to a read error. The chain joins TRBV29-1 to TRBJ2-5; maybe TRBD1 (5 bases). This CDR3 is 14 amino acids long. CDR1 is SQVTM and CDR2 is ANQGSEA in the germline V gene. CDR3 nucleotides: TGCAGTGTTGCCGCACTGACAGTTGCGTGGACCCAGTACTTC. Translating gives CSVAALTVAWTQYF.

This clonotype was detected a few times. An end of the junction does not agree with germline; a read error may underlie this. The chain links TRBV20-1 to TRBJ1-2; 8 bases are shared with TRBD1. Germline values: CDR1 DFQATT, CDR2 SNEGSKA (reference sequence). The CDR3 is 12 residues long. Here the CDR3 DNA reads TGCAGTGCTGAGGACAGGGTCGGTGGCCACACCTTC. Amino acid sequence: CSAEDRVGGHTF.

Comments on this clonotype: A read error may produce the germline difference seen at one junction end. The V and J genes are TRBV4-2 and TRBJ1-1; the D is unclear. Germline V gene data show CDR1 as LGHNA and CDR2 as YNFKEQ. The CDR3 is made up of 14 amino acids. The CDR3 reads CASIVGRENIEAFF. Written as DNA, the CDR3 is TGTGCCAGCATCGTCGGTAGGGAAAACATTGAAGCTTTCTTT.

To note about this clonotype: Its ends do not fully match the called genes, so a read error is possible. The rearrangement links TRBV20-1 to TRBJ2-3; a weak D match, TRBD2 (7 bases). Germline V lookup: CDR1 DFQATT, CDR2 SNEGSKA (reference sequence). There are 15 residues in the CDR3. The CDR3, as DNA: TGCGGTGCTAGTTACCGGGGGGCGGACACAGATACGCAGTATTTT. This codes for CGASYRGADTDTQYF.

Concerning this clonotype itself: One end of the junction does not line up with germline, which may come from a read error. This chain connects TRBV24-1 to TRBJ2-4; a possible D gene is TRBD2 (6 bases). CDR3 size: 12 residues. CDR1 is KGHDR and CDR2 is SFDVKD in the germline V gene. The CDR3 sequence: CDTSEEGNIQYF. CDR3 nucleotide sequence: TGTGACACCAGTGAGGAGGGAAACATTCAGTACTTT.

This clonotype was seen a few times. At one end the junction does not follow the germline gene, possibly because of a read error. The V and J genes are TRBV6-6 and TRBJ1-5; a possible D gene is TRBD1 (6 bases). Germline CDR1 MNHNY, CDR2 SVGAGI (reference sequence). The CDR3 sequence is 12 residues long. The CDR3 loop reads CAISYSRQAQHF. DNA of the CDR3: TGTGCCATCAGTTACTCGAGACAGGCCCAGCATTTT.

A word on this clonotype: The junction does not match germline at one end; this may be a read error. This chain uses TRBV6-5 with TRBJ1-5; no clear D gene. Germline-derived CDR1 and CDR2 are MNHEY and SVGAGI. The CDR3 is made up of 15 amino acids. The CDR3 DNA follows: TGTGCCAGCAGTTACCCACAAGGAAGCAATCAGCCCCACCATTTT. This translates into CASSYPQGSNQPHHF.

With regard to this clonotype: Likely a read error: the CDR3 ends without its conserved phenylalanine or tryptophan. It is unclear where the CDR3 begins or ends on the DNA, so no DNA is shown, and the CDR3 is as TCRdb lists it. The chain has TRBV11-2 and TRBJ1-1. The CDR3 extends over 14 residues, inclusive of both ends. Germline V gives CDR1 SGHAT, CDR2 FQNNGV. The CDR3 spells CASGLVGRGTEALY.

As for this clonotype: At one end, the junction sequence differs from germline, possibly due to a read error. The CDR3 coding sequence is TGTGCCAACAGCTCTCGGGGAGCGGGAGGATACAGAGCCGGGGAGCTGCTTTTT. Protein: CANSSRGAGGYRAGELLF. This sequence joins TRBV11-3 and TRBJ2-2, with 9 positions matching TRBD2. The CDR3 sequence is 18 residues long. Germline V lookup: CDR1 SGHNT, CDR2 YENEEA.